Each of the 20 T cell receptor beta chains below was sequenced from the same sample in a study of tumor-infiltrating lymphocytes in localized non-small cell lung cancer (dated by TCRdb to the early 2020s). To prepare the library, the immunoSEQ multiplex PCR assay was applied. Entries here come from immuneACCESS through TCRdb and include only in-frame sequences with V and J called. Some clones fail to appear in such tables; in the studies checked, an unresolved V gene covers under half of the shortfall, and the cause of the remainder is unknown. The sample includes about 16,000 clones, with around 63% observed a single time. The top ten hold approximately 6.5% of the sample. The sequencing sample was made of lung tumor tissue. The receptors originated from a human donor with non-small cell lung cancer.

The chain joins TRBV30 to TRBJ2-1; 9 nucleotides match TRBD2. Per the germline V gene, CDR1 is GTSNPN and CDR2 is SVGIG (reference sequence). The junction had 9 bases not matched to a gene; V was cut back by 2 bases and J by 4 bases. This CDR3 has 16 residues. CDR3 amino acids: CAWSRASGDLYNEQFF. The CDR3, as DNA: TGTGCCTGGAGTCGGGCTAGCGGGGACCTATACAATGAGCAGTTCTTC. Drawing the rest from reference TRBV30 and TRBJ2-1, the complete variable domain is SQTIHQWPATLVQPVGSPLSLECTVEGTSNPNLYWYRQAAGRGLQLLFYSVGIGQISSEVPQNLSASRPQDRQFILSSKKLLLSDSGFYLCAWSRASGDLYNEQFFGPGTRLTVL.

This chain joins TRBV6-5 and TRBJ1-1; D call uncertain. The CDR3 runs to 14 residues. From germline, CDR1 is MNHEY and CDR2 SVGAGI. The germline V and J ends were trimmed by 6 bases and 6 bases, with 17 bases remaining between them. The CDR3 loop is CASRDLSPESEAFF. DNA of the CDR3: TGTGCCAGCAGAGACCTTTCCCCAGAATCTGAAGCTTTCTTT.

The chain carries TRBV6-5 and TRBJ1-6; D possibly corresponds to TRBD1 (5 bases). In germline, CDR1 is MNHEY, CDR2 SVGAGI. V was cut by 7 bases and J by 6 bases, with 13 bases left in between. The CDR3 spans 14 residues. The CDR3 coding sequence is TGTGCCAGCACTCTCGGGACGGCTAATTCACCCCTCCACTTT. Protein sequence: CASTLGTANSPLHF.

The rearrangement joins TRBV29-1 to TRBJ2-1, with D hard to call. This CDR3 is built from 13 residues. Germline V gives CDR1 SQVTM, CDR2 ANQGSEA. The V end was cut by 4 bases, the J end by 5 bases, with 12 bases between. For the CDR3, the DNA is TGCAGCGTTGTGGGCGGCGCCAACAATGAGCAGTTCTTC. Its protein product is CSVVGGANNEQFF.

This chain uses TRBV30 with TRBJ2-5; 11 bases line up with TRBD2. Germline V lookup: CDR1 GTSNPN, CDR2 SVGIG (reference sequence). Losses at the gene ends were 2 bases for V and 5 bases for J; bases not matched to a gene: 7. The CDR3 is 15 amino acids. The CDR3 coding sequence is TGTGCCTGGAGTTATAGCGGGGGGGCCAGGGAGACCCAGTACTTC. Protein product: CAWSYSGGARETQYF.

This clone occurred once. This rearrangement joins TRBV9 to TRBJ2-7, with D possibly being TRBD1 or TRBD2 (5 bases each). The V and J ends lost 2 bases and 4 bases respectively, with 19 bases between them. This CDR3 contains 16 residues. CDR1 and CDR2 from the germline V gene are SGDLS and YYNGEE. CDR3 in amino acids: CASSVHEGRNLYEQYF. The CDR3 DNA reads as TGTGCCAGCAGCGTCCACGAGGGACGGAACCTTTACGAGCAGTACTTC.

V gene TRBV11-1 combines with J gene TRBJ2-5; D is unclear. This CDR3 has 14 amino acids. CDR1 SGHAT and CDR2 FQDESV come from the germline V gene (reference sequence). The V end was cut by 0 bases, the J end by 4 bases, with 9 bases between. CDR3 bases: TGTGCCAGCAGCTTAGCATCCGGCGCAGAGACCCAGTACTTC. Protein sequence: CASSLASGAETQYF.

J is TRBJ1-1 and V is TRBV9; D is unclear. This CDR3 comprises 15 residues. The V end was cut by 4 bases, the J end by 0 bases, with 13 bases between. Germline V gives CDR1 SGDLS, CDR2 YYNGEE. In DNA, the CDR3 is TGTGCCAGCAGCCCTCGTTGGGGTATGAACACTGAAGCTTTCTTT. This gives the protein CASSPRWGMNTEAFF.

The genes are TRBV11-2 and TRBJ2-3, with D possibly being TRBD1 (5 bases). This CDR3 has 16 amino acids. The germline V and J ends were trimmed by 4 bases and 0 bases, with 14 bases remaining between them. Germline assignment: CDR1 SGHAT and CDR2 FQNNGV. This chain's CDR3 is CASSSPTQGSTDTQYF. DNA of the CDR3: TGTGCCAGCAGCTCACCGACGCAGGGAAGCACAGATACGCAGTATTTT.

This clone was counted only a few times. J is TRBJ1-1 and V is TRBV7-8; possibly TRBD1 for D (6 bases). V shed 2 bases and J shed 2 bases, with 12 bases lying between them. Germline V gene sequence: CDR1 SGHVS, CDR2 FQNEAQ. This CDR3 spans 15 amino acids. CDR3 sequence reads: CASSLSAGVNTEAFF. For the CDR3, the DNA is TGTGCCAGCAGCTTATCTGCAGGGGTCAACACTGAAGCTTTCTTT.

In this sample, this clone turned up once. The chain is built from TRBV7-6 and TRBJ2-7; D is uncertain. Germline V gives CDR1 SGHVS, CDR2 FNYEAQ. The V and J ends lost 5 bases and 7 bases respectively, with 15 bases between them. The CDR3 loop spans 13 amino acids. This CDR3 is CASSALWADEQYF. In DNA form, the CDR3 reads TGTGCCAGCAGCGCGCTCTGGGCAGATGAGCAGTACTTC.

The chain employs TRBV6-5 and TRBJ2-1, with TRBD1 identical over 7 bases. After removal of 6 bases from V and 15 bases from J, the junction contained 8 bases not matched to a gene. Germline V gene data show CDR1 as MNHEY and CDR2 as SVGAGI. The length of the CDR3 is 11 residues. CDR3 DNA: TGTGCCAGCAGCGGACAGGCTCGGAGGTTCTTC. This encodes CASSGQARRFF.

The V and J genes are TRBV18 and TRBJ2-1; the D gene is possibly TRBD2 (5 bases). Per the germline V gene, CDR1 is KGHSH and CDR2 is LQKENI. The CDR3 extends over 17 amino acids. V was pared by 0 bases and J by 3 bases, with 15 bases between. CDR3 region: CASSPPVWEPHYNEQFF. DNA for the CDR3: TGTGCCAGCTCACCACCGGTGTGGGAGCCCCACTACAATGAGCAGTTCTTC.

The rearrangement uses TRBV10-1 and TRBJ2-2; weak D call: TRBD1 (5 bases). The CDR3 loop spans 14 amino acids. Germline V gene sequence: CDR1 WNHNN, CDR2 SYGVQD (reference sequence). V shed 2 bases and J shed 7 bases, with 11 bases lying between them. CDR3 in amino acids: CASSEIPQGGELFF. CDR3 in DNA: TGCGCCAGCAGTGAGATACCTCAGGGCGGGGAGCTGTTTTTT.

This clone is medium-sized by share. The rearrangement links TRBV19 to TRBJ1-5; TRBD1 matches 9 bases. CDR3 length equals 13 residues. The junction had 4 bases not matched to a gene; V was cut back by 8 bases and J by 5 bases. Germline lookup yields CDR1 LNHDA and CDR2 SQIVND (reference sequence). CDR3 in DNA: TGTGCCAGTCACAGGGGGCTAGATCAGCCCCAGCATTTT. Translation gives CASHRGLDQPQHF.

The chain employs TRBV5-4 and TRBJ2-7, with TRBD1 matching over 12 bases. The CDR3 has 14 amino acids. CDR1 and CDR2 from the germline V gene are SGHNT and YYREEE (reference sequence). The junction had 5 bases not matched to a gene; V was cut back by 5 bases and J by 5 bases. CDR3 coding DNA: TGTGCCAGCAGACTGGGACAGGGGGCCAACGAGCAGTACTTC. Amino acids: CASRLGQGANEQYF.

This clone was observed once. This chain links TRBV7-9 with TRBJ1-1, with D tentatively TRBD1 (5 bases). V was clipped by 2 bases and J by 7 bases, with 14 bases between them. The CDR3 runs 14 residues. Germline lookup yields CDR1 SEHNR and CDR2 FQNEAQ (reference sequence). The CDR3 protein is CASSLSGRSGEAFF. CDR3 nucleotides: TGTGCCAGCAGCTTATCGGGGCGATCGGGTGAAGCTTTCTTT.

The CDR3 protein is CASRSTGFIGELFF. As DNA, the CDR3 is TGTGCCAGCAGATCCACAGGTTTTATTGGGGAGCTGTTTTTT. This chain joins TRBV6-5 and TRBJ2-2, with a possible D match to TRBD1 (5 bases). The germline V and J ends were trimmed by 6 bases and 8 bases, with 16 bases remaining between them. The CDR3 extends over 14 amino acids. Germline V gene sequence: CDR1 MNHEY, CDR2 SVGAGI.

The V gene is TRBV7-2, the J gene TRBJ2-5; 8 bases align to TRBD1. The CDR3 totals 13 residues. CDR1 is SGHTA, CDR2 FQGNSA, per germline. Losses at the gene ends were 8 bases for V and 2 bases for J; bases not matched to a gene: 4. The DNA of the CDR3 is TGTGCCAGCGGGGGACAGGCGCAAGAGACCCAGTACTTC. Its translation: CASGGQAQETQYF.

V usage is TRBV7-9 and J usage is TRBJ2-7; 10 nucleotides match TRBD2. J lost 3 bases, V lost 5 bases, and 7 bases had no gene match. CDR1 and CDR2 (germline): SEHNR, FQNEAQ (reference sequence). The CDR3 consists of 15 residues. The CDR3 region has the DNA TGTGCCAGCAGCCCGTTAGCGGGAGGTGGCTACGAGCAGTACTTC. It yields the protein CASSPLAGGGYEQYF.